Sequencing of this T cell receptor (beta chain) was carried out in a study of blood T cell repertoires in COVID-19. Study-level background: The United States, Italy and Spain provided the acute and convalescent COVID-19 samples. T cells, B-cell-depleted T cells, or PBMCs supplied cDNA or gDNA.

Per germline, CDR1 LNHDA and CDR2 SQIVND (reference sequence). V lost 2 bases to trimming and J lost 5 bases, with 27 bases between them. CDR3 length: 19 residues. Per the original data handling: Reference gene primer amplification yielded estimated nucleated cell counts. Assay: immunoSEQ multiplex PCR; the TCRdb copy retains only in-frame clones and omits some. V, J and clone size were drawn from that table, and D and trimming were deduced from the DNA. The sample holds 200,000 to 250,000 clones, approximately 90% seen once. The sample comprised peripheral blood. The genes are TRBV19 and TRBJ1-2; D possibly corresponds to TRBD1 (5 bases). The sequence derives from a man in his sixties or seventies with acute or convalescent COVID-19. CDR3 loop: CASSIRPLWGEFIRYGYTF. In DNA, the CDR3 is TGTGCCAGTAGTATACGACCCCTTTGGGGCGAGTTTATCCGGTATGGCTACACCTTC.